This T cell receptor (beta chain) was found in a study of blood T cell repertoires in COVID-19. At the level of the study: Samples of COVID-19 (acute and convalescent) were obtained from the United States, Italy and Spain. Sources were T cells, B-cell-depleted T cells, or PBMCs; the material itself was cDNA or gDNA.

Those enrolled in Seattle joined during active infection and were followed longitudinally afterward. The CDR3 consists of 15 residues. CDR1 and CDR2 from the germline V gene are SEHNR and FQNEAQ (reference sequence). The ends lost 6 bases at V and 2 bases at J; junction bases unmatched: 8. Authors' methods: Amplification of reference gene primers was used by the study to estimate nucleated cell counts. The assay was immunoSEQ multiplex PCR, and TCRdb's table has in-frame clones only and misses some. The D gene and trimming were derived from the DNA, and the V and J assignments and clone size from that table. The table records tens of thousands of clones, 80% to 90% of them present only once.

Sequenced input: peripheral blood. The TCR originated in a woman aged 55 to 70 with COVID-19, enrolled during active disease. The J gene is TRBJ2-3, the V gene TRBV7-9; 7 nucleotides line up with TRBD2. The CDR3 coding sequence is TGTGCCAGCAGACCCGCAAGACTAGCCACAGATACGCAGTATTTT. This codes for CASRPARLATDTQYF.